This is a list of T cell receptor beta chains from one sample in a study of T-cell memory formation after mild COVID-19. Via MiXCR, TCRdb re-called the 5' RACE reads, giving one row per CDR3 protein. The table lists about 270,000 distinct CDR3 sequences, about a sixth of them singletons. Source material: PBMCs or a T cell subset sorted from them (not recorded which). The receptor source for this set is a man aged 18 to 29 who had mild COVID-19 (a few samples of this study predate the infection). Cell type and time point are not known. Both conserved end residues are trimmed from each CDR3. Fields, in order: V gene, J gene, clone size, CDR3 protein. Rows give clone size only sometimes, using once, few, many, or a class for an expanded clone.

V gene: TRBV15; J gene: TRBJ2-1; clone size: NA; CDR3 protein: ATSTDRRGNEQF
V gene: TRBV11-2; J gene: TRBJ2-2; clone size: few; CDR3 protein: ASSPSGTGAFGGELF
V gene: TRBV6-1; J gene: TRBJ2-4; clone size: NA; CDR3 protein: ASTTEGGAKNIQY
V gene: TRBV4-3; J gene: TRBJ1-6; clone size: NA; CDR3 protein: ASSQEVAGGNSPLH
V gene: TRBV12-3/TRBV12-4; J gene: TRBJ2-1; clone size: few; CDR3 protein: ASSSALAGGRNEQF
V gene: TRBV4-1; J gene: TRBJ2-1; clone size: few; CDR3 protein: ASSQDMGGTYNEQF
V gene: TRBV6-6; J gene: TRBJ2-7; clone size: once; CDR3 protein: ASSYGTASYEQY
V gene: TRBV6-6; J gene: TRBJ2-1; clone size: NA; CDR3 protein: ASSYSSRGGGFINEQF
V gene: TRBV5-1; J gene: TRBJ1-2; clone size: NA; CDR3 protein: ASSLGDSGPGGYT
V gene: TRBV5-1; J gene: TRBJ2-1; clone size: many; CDR3 protein: ASSYGLAGLDEQF
V gene: TRBV5-6; J gene: TRBJ2-3; clone size: NA; CDR3 protein: ASSWATEKGY
V gene: TRBV7-2; J gene: TRBJ2-1; clone size: few; CDR3 protein: ASSQISGGKNEQF
V gene: TRBV7-2; J gene: TRBJ1-2; clone size: NA; CDR3 protein: ASSPMSPAEILYYGYT
V gene: TRBV6-5; J gene: TRBJ2-3; clone size: few; CDR3 protein: ASSIRDREGDTQY
V gene: TRBV7-2; J gene: TRBJ2-3; clone size: few; CDR3 protein: ASSTAGAPSDTQY
V gene: TRBV5-1; J gene: TRBJ1-2; clone size: many; CDR3 protein: ASSGHWDGGYT
V gene: TRBV11-2; J gene: TRBJ2-5; clone size: NA; CDR3 protein: ASSLDRWAGETQY
V gene: TRBV7-6; J gene: TRBJ1-4; clone size: NA; CDR3 protein: ASSSNPDSATNEKLF
V gene: TRBV28; J gene: TRBJ1-6; clone size: few; CDR3 protein: ASSPETLDSPLH
V gene: TRBV5-8; J gene: TRBJ2-3; clone size: few; CDR3 protein: ASRPTGLNTDTQY
V gene: TRBV4-1; J gene: TRBJ1-1; clone size: NA; CDR3 protein: ASSRGQGWSF
V gene: TRBV5-6; J gene: TRBJ1-5; clone size: many; CDR3 protein: ASSLRGEMTGRNQPQH
V gene: TRBV7-2; J gene: TRBJ2-1; clone size: NA; CDR3 protein: ASSLAILAGGLFFEQF
V gene: TRBV7-2; J gene: TRBJ1-6; clone size: NA; CDR3 protein: ASSLVGGTGGNSPLH
V gene: TRBV7-6; J gene: TRBJ1-3; clone size: NA; CDR3 protein: ASSLIGSGNTIY
V gene: TRBV25-1; J gene: TRBJ2-2; clone size: few; CDR3 protein: ASSQDITNTGELF
V gene: TRBV20-1; J gene: TRBJ2-3; clone size: few; CDR3 protein: SAGTSGGPGDTQY
V gene: TRBV10-3; J gene: TRBJ2-5; clone size: few; CDR3 protein: ATGQVETQY
V gene: TRBV7-2; J gene: TRBJ1-3; clone size: many; CDR3 protein: ASRLGQRNTIY
V gene: TRBV29-1; J gene: TRBJ1-2; clone size: NA; CDR3 protein: SVSLTGDSRGYT
V gene: TRBV5-1; J gene: TRBJ1-1; clone size: few; CDR3 protein: ASSLVFEAEAF
V gene: TRBV4-1; J gene: TRBJ1-4; clone size: NA; CDR3 protein: ASSQRVIQGGEKLF
V gene: TRBV12-3/TRBV12-4; J gene: TRBJ1-2; clone size: NA; CDR3 protein: ASRGQGRNYGYT
V gene: TRBV20-1; J gene: TRBJ1-2; clone size: few; CDR3 protein: SARDLELYGYT
V gene: TRBV28; J gene: TRBJ2-1; clone size: few; CDR3 protein: ASGASGEF
V gene: TRBV12-3/TRBV12-4; J gene: TRBJ2-5; clone size: few; CDR3 protein: ASHRTGAKETQY
V gene: TRBV6-2/TRBV6-3; J gene: TRBJ2-1; clone size: NA; CDR3 protein: ASSETGASYNEQF
V gene: TRBV11-2; J gene: TRBJ2-5; clone size: NA; CDR3 protein: ASSLVWSGGETQY
V gene: TRBV25-1; J gene: TRBJ2-3; clone size: NA; CDR3 protein: ASKGGRGRSDTQY
V gene: TRBV20-1; J gene: TRBJ1-2; clone size: NA; CDR3 protein: SARDLWGGPHGYT
V gene: TRBV7-9; J gene: TRBJ1-4; clone size: few; CDR3 protein: ASSYITGARGEKLF
V gene: TRBV12-3/TRBV12-4; J gene: TRBJ2-7; clone size: few; CDR3 protein: ASSFGVLYEQY
V gene: TRBV3-1; J gene: TRBJ2-3; clone size: NA; CDR3 protein: ASSPQTSFSSTDTQY
V gene: TRBV12-5; J gene: TRBJ2-2; clone size: NA; CDR3 protein: ASGLPREFGELF
V gene: TRBV7-2; J gene: TRBJ2-7; clone size: NA; CDR3 protein: ASRLDRYSFYEQY
V gene: TRBV12-3/TRBV12-4; J gene: TRBJ1-5; clone size: NA; CDR3 protein: ASSLVPGPQH
V gene: TRBV7-6; J gene: TRBJ2-1; clone size: few; CDR3 protein: ASSPQGGSYNEQF
V gene: TRBV7-9; J gene: TRBJ1-2; clone size: NA; CDR3 protein: ASSLPTGAMDGYT
V gene: TRBV4-1; J gene: TRBJ2-5; clone size: NA; CDR3 protein: ASSQGMSGVGRETQY
V gene: TRBV4-2; J gene: TRBJ2-1; clone size: few; CDR3 protein: ASSQGHGTGQGEQF
V gene: TRBV5-1; J gene: TRBJ2-5; clone size: many; CDR3 protein: ASSPQGAGETQY